These T cell receptor beta chains were read from a single sample in a study of blood T cells in healthy people across ages. MiXCR was run by TCRdb on the 5' RACE reads, yielding one entry per CDR3 protein. The table records 1,500,000 or so distinct CDR3 sequences, approximately 39% of them present only once. Specimen: blood. Source of these receptors: a young woman in good health. The CDR3 runs from the conserved cysteine through the conserved F or W. Fields, in order: D gene, clone size, V gene, J gene, CDR3 DNA, CDR3 protein. D genes are given only for firm matches. Clone size is not always given. Where it is, it says once, few, many or a class for expanded clones.

>NA|few|TRBV7-7|TRBJ2-4
TGTGCTAGCAGCTTAGTTCGGGGGCGAGCCAAAAACATTCAGTACTTC
CASSLVRGRAKNIQYF
>NA|NA|TRBV25-1|TRBJ1-2
TGTGCCAGCAGGGACAGTGGCTATGGCTACACCTTC
CASRDSGYGYTF
>TRBD1|few|TRBV25-1|TRBJ1-5
TGTGCCAGCAGCGCAACAGGGGGCTTTCAGCCCCAGCATTTT
CASSATGGFQPQHF
>NA|NA|TRBV7-2|TRBJ2-3
TGTGCCAGCAGTCTTCAAGTTGGGCACACAGATACGCAGTATTTT
CASSLQVGHTDTQYF
>NA|once|TRBV15|TRBJ1-5
TGTGCCACCAGCAGAGACCTGGAAGGTGCCCAGCATTTT
CATSRDLEGAQHF
>NA|NA|TRBV4-1|TRBJ2-7
TGCGCCAGCAGCCAAGCGGCCAGGACCTACGAGCAGTACTTC
CASSQAARTYEQYF
>NA|NA|TRBV4-3|TRBJ2-1
TGCGCCAGCAGCCCCTATCACACGCCAACCTACAATGAGCAGTTCTTC
CASSPYHTPTYNEQFF
>NA|NA|TRBV2|TRBJ2-7
TGTGCCAGCAGCCGGGAACCATTCTACGAGCAGTACTTC
CASSREPFYEQYF
>TRBD1|NA|TRBV9|TRBJ2-2
TGTGCCAGCAGCGGAAACAGGGGGTGGCAGTCCGGGGAGCTGTTTTTT
CASSGNRGWQSGELFF
>TRBD2|few|TRBV9|TRBJ2-3
TGTGCCAGCAGCGTATATACCGGGGGGGCTTCAGATACGCAGTATTTT
CASSVYTGGASDTQYF
>TRBD2|few|TRBV20-1|TRBJ2-3
TGCAGTGTGTTAGCGGGGGGGCGCGATACGCAGTATTTT
CSVLAGGRDTQYF
>TRBD2|once|TRBV27|TRBJ2-4
TGTGCCAGCAGTTTCGAGGGGCTAGCGGGAGGGCCCCGCAATGAGCAGTACTTC
CASSFEGLAGGPRNEQYF
>NA|NA|TRBV4-1|TRBJ1-2
TGCGCCAGCAGCCAAGCTGGCTCTGGCTATGGCTACACCTTC
CASSQAGSGYGYTF
>NA|NA|TRBV20-1|TRBJ2-1
TGCAGTGCTAGAGACCTAGCCAATGAGCAGTTCTTC
CSARDLANEQFF
>NA|once|TRBV6-5|TRBJ2-7
TGTGCCAGCAGAGAACAGGGAATCGCCTACGAGCAGTACTTC
CASREQGIAYEQYF
>TRBD2|NA|TRBV7-8|TRBJ2-1
TGTGCCAGCAGCTCAAAAGGTCGGGCTAGCGGGAGCAATGAGCAGTTCTTC
CASSSKGRASGSNEQFF
>TRBD1|NA|TRBV7-2|TRBJ1-1
TGTGCCAGCAGCTGGGGACAGCCTATGAACACTGAAGCTTTCTTT
CASSWGQPMNTEAFF
>NA|NA|TRBV10-3|TRBJ1-4
TGTGCCATCAGTGAACTACAATTTCCTGCAACTAATGAAAAACTGTTTTTT
CAISELQFPATNEKLFF
>NA|NA|TRBV27|TRBJ1-1
TGTGCCAGCACTCCCGGACAGATGAACACTGAAGCTTTCTTT
CASTPGQMNTEAFF
>NA|NA|TRBV11-2|TRBJ2-3
TGTGCCAGCAGCTCTATCCCTCACATAGCGGATACGCAGTATTTT
CASSSIPHIADTQYF
>NA|NA|TRBV29-1|TRBJ2-3
TGCAGCGTTGAAGCCCGCGTCCGGGGTCCAGATACGCAGTATTTT
CSVEARVRGPDTQYF
>NA|once|TRBV27|TRBJ2-3
TGTGCCAGCAGTTCCCCCCGGGGCGGGGTAAGCACAGATACGCAGTATTTT
CASSSPRGGVSTDTQYF
>TRBD1|once|TRBV29-1|TRBJ1-2
TGCAGCGTTCCGGACAGGGGGCTTCCTAACTATGGCTACACCTTC
CSVPDRGLPNYGYTF
>NA|NA|TRBV30|TRBJ1-2
TGTGCCTGGGCCTGGCAGGGGTACTATGGCTACACCTTC
CAWAWQGYYGYTF
>NA|NA|TRBV6-2/TRBV6-3|TRBJ2-7
TGTGCCAGCGAATCTAGCGCTAGCTCCTACGAGCAGTACTTC
CASESSASSYEQYF
>NA|NA|TRBV3-1|TRBJ2-2
TGTGCCAGCAGCCAGTCCGGGGACACCGGGGAGCTGTTTTTT
CASSQSGDTGELFF
>TRBD2|NA|TRBV7-9|TRBJ2-5
TGTGCCAGCAGCCCCCCTGGGGGGGTTCAAGAGACCCAGTACTTC
CASSPPGGVQETQYF
>NA|NA|TRBV6-1|TRBJ1-2
TGTGCCAGCAGTGAAAGGAGAGGGGGCTATGGCTACACCTTC
CASSERRGGYGYTF
>TRBD2|NA|TRBV20-1|TRBJ2-7
TGCAGTGCTAGAGGACTAGCGGGGGTCGAGCAGTACTTC
CSARGLAGVEQYF
>NA|few|TRBV7-2|TRBJ1-5
TGTGCCAGCAGCCGGGAATTGGCTAGCAATCAGCCCCAGCATTTT
CASSRELASNQPQHF
>TRBD1|NA|TRBV20-1|TRBJ2-7
TGCAGTGCCTATGACAGGGGCAGGAGCTCCTACGAGCAGTACTTC
CSAYDRGRSSYEQYF
>TRBD2|NA|TRBV6-5|TRBJ2-5
TGTGCCAGCAGTTCCCCGGGACTAGCGGGAGAAGAGACCCAGTACTTC
CASSSPGLAGEETQYF
>NA|NA|TRBV13|TRBJ2-5
TGTACCAGCAGCTTATCCGATCAAGAGACCCAGTACTTC
CTSSLSDQETQYF
>TRBD1|NA|TRBV7-9|TRBJ1-2
TGTGCCAGCAGTCAATACTCGACAGGGAGGGATGGCTACACCTTC
CASSQYSTGRDGYTF
>NA|NA|TRBV3-1|TRBJ1-1
TGTGCCAGCAGTCGGCGGAGCGAGACGCATGCTTTCTTT
CASSRRSETHAFF
>NA|few|TRBV7-2|TRBJ1-1
TGTGCCAGCAGCTTAGCCCCGGGATACCCAAACACTGAAGCTTTCTTT
CASSLAPGYPNTEAFF
>NA|NA|TRBV6-5|TRBJ2-6
TGTGCCAGCCAGACAGGATTCGGAGGGGCCAACGTCCTGACTTTC
CASQTGFGGANVLTF
>TRBD1|NA|TRBV12-3/TRBV12-4|TRBJ1-1
TGTGCCAGCACCCTCAGGGGGGTCACTGAAGCTTTCTTT
CASTLRGVTEAFF
>TRBD2|NA|TRBV11-2|TRBJ2-3
TGTGCCAGCAGCCCGCTGAGGACTAGCCCAGATACGCAGTATTTT
CASSPLRTSPDTQYF
>NA|NA|TRBV4-3|TRBJ1-1
TGCGCCAGCAGCCAACAGGCTTTTGGTGCAGGGAACACTGAAGCTTTCTTT
CASSQQAFGAGNTEAFF
>NA|NA|TRBV7-9|TRBJ2-3
TGTGCCAGCAGCTTATCGTCGCGGGCACCAGATACGCGGTATTTT
CASSLSSRAPDTRYF
>TRBD1|NA|TRBV25-1|TRBJ1-2
TGTGCCAGCAGTGAATCGGACAGGGCGTCCTATGGCTACACCTTC
CASSESDRASYGYTF
>NA|NA|TRBV29-1|TRBJ1-1
TGCAGCGTTAAAGGGGAGGGAGGGGAAGCTTTCTTT
CSVKGEGGEAFF
>NA|NA|TRBV6-1|TRBJ2-3
TGTGCCAGCAGTGAACGCAGGGCCCGGCTGTATTTT
CASSERRARLYF
>NA|NA|TRBV5-1|TRBJ1-2
TGCGCCAGCAGCTTGGAGGGCAGGGCCTATGGCTACACCTTC
CASSLEGRAYGYTF